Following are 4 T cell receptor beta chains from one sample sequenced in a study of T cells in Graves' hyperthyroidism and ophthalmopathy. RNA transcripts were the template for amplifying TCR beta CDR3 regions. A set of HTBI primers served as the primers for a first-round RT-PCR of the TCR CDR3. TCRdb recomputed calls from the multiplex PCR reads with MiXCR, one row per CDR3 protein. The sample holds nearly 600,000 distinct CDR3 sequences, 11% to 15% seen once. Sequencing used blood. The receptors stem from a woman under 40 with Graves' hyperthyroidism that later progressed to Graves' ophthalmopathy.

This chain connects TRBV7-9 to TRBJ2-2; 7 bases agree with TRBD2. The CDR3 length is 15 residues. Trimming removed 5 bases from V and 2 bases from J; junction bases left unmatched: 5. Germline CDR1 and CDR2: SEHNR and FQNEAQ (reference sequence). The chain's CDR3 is CASSRGLTNTGELFF. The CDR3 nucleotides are TGTGCCAGCAGCCGGGGACTAACAAACACCGGGGAGCTGTTTTTT. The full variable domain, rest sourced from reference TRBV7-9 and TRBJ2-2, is DTGVSQNPRHKITKRGQNVTFRCDPISEHNRLYWYRQTLGQGPEFLTYFQNEAQLEKSRLLSDRFSAERPKGSFSTLEIQRTEQGDSAMYLCASSRGLTNTGELFFGEGSRLTVL.

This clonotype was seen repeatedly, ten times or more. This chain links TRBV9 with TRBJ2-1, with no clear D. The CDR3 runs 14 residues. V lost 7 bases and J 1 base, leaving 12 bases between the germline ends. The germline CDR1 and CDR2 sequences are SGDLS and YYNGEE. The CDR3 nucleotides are TGTGCCAGCTCCCCCCCCCGGTCCTACAATGAGCAGTTCTTC. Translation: CASSPPRSYNEQFF.

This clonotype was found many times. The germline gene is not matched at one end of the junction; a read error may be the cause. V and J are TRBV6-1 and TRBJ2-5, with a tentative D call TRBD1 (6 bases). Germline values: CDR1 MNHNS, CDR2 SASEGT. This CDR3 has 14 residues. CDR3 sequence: CATSGQYHQETQYF. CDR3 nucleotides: TGTGCCACCAGTGGACAGTATCACCAAGAGACCCAGTACTTC.

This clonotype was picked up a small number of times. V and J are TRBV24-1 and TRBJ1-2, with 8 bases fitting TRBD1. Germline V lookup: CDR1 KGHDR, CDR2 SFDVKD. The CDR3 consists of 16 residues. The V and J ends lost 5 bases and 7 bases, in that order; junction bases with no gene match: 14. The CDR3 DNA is TGTGCCACCAGTGGAGCGGTAGGGCAGGGGGCGCCTGGCTACACCTTC. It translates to CATSGAVGQGAPGYTF.